This T cell receptor beta chain was sequenced in a study of T cell responses to AZD1222 COVID-19 vaccine. At the level of the study: Timing groups of about 4 and about 12 weeks for second doses were pooled. Study-level points and caveats: Clonal diversity was possibly underestimated, and the donors were mostly white British, with more females. Nearly half of spike-specific TCRs reportedly target variant regions that are unmutated in the B.1.351 and B.1.1.7 variants. With dominance at 160-218 and 743-854, vaccine-associated CD4 TCRs spanned spike.

Details on this clone: No antigen is known for it.

The germline gives CDR1 KGHDR, CDR2 SFDVKD. V dropped 4 bases and J dropped 0 bases, with 13 bases sitting between them. The CDR3 totals 16 residues. Libraries were prepared by immunoSEQ multiplex PCR; TCRdb keeps only in-frame clonotypes and omits some of them. The table shows roughly 100,000 clones, with more than 70% occurring only once. Sequences were derived from peripheral blood, sampled on day 0 of AZD1222 vaccination. The clonotype was recovered from an adult in good health. The chain uses TRBV24-1 and TRBJ2-3; possible D gene TRBD1, 6 bases. For the CDR3, the DNA is TGTGCCACCAGTGACTTCGGACAGACTAGCACAGATACGCAGTATTTT. Protein sequence: CATSDFGQTSTDTQYF.